A selection of T cell receptor beta chains follows, all from one sample in a study of cytomegalovirus exposure and HLA in healthy donors. Data came from immunoSEQ multiplex PCR; TCRdb stores just in-frame clones and leaves some out. The sample lists 130,000 or so clones, 85% to 90% occurring once. The sample comprised PBMCs. These receptor sequences come from a man aged 25-40 years in good health and CMV-seronegative. The CDR3 runs from the conserved cysteine through the conserved F or W. The D gene is left open where the match is weak. Only some rows state a clone size, as once, few, many or a class for expanded clones.

J: TRBJ1-2; D: TRBD1; size: once; V: TRBV7-8; CDR3: CASSLLGQAYYGYTF; DNA: TGTGCCAGCAGCTTATTGGGACAGGCTTACTATGGCTACACCTTC
J: TRBJ2-7; D: .; size: .; V: TRBV11-3; CDR3: CASSLTRVGEQYF; DNA: TGTGCCAGCAGCCTAACCAGGGTAGGCGAGCAGTACTTC
J: TRBJ2-4; D: .; size: .; V: TRBV7-9; CDR3: CASSLADSNIQYF; DNA: TGTGCCAGCAGCTTAGCGGACAGTAACATTCAGTACTTC
J: TRBJ1-1; D: .; size: .; V: TRBV27; CDR3: CASTPWRRIGTEAFF; DNA: TGTGCCAGCACCCCTTGGAGGAGAATAGGGACTGAAGCTTTCTTT
J: TRBJ2-2; D: .; size: once; V: TRBV7-8; CDR3: CASSLGRRGRAYTTANTGELFF; DNA: TGTGCCAGCAGCTTAGGTCGTCGTGGCAGGGCTTATACAACCGCGAACACCGGGGAGCTGTTTTTT
J: TRBJ2-3; D: .; size: .; V: TRBV5-1; CDR3: CASSYGDTDTQYF; DNA: TGCGCCAGCAGCTACGGAGACACAGATACGCAGTATTTT
J: TRBJ1-6; D: .; size: .; V: TRBV6-1; CDR3: CASGGGSSYNSPLHF; DNA: TGTGCCAGCGGCGGGGGGAGCTCCTATAATTCACCCCTCCACTTT
J: TRBJ2-7; D: TRBD1; size: .; V: TRBV12-5; CDR3: CASGTDRAYEQYF; DNA: TGTGCTAGTGGCACGGACAGGGCTTACGAGCAGTACTTC
J: TRBJ1-3; D: TRBD1; size: .; V: TRBV7-2; CDR3: CASSLDRASGNTIYF; DNA: TGTGCCAGCAGCTTGGACAGGGCCTCTGGAAACACCATATATTTT
J: TRBJ1-2; D: TRBD1; size: .; V: TRBV7-2; CDR3: CASSLARDRGGYTF; DNA: TGTGCCAGCAGCTTAGCTCGGGACAGGGGTGGCTACACCTTC
J: TRBJ1-1; D: .; size: .; V: TRBV7-2; CDR3: CASSPPGLGTEAFF; DNA: TGTGCCAGCAGCCCTCCGGGACTGGGCACTGAAGCTTTCTTT
J: TRBJ2-7; D: TRBD1; size: .; V: TRBV27; CDR3: CASSYAGTGSYEQYF; DNA: TGTGCCAGCAGTTACGCCGGGACAGGGTCTTACGAGCAGTACTTC
J: TRBJ2-7; D: TRBD2; size: .; V: TRBV2; CDR3: CASSENGGSSYEQYF; DNA: TGTGCCAGCAGTGAAAACGGGGGGAGCTCCTACGAGCAGTACTTC
J: TRBJ1-2; D: TRBD1; size: .; V: TRBV7-2; CDR3: CASSLDRGYNYGYTF; DNA: TGTGCCAGCAGCTTAGACAGGGGGTATAACTATGGCTACACCTTC
J: TRBJ1-1; D: TRBD1; size: .; V: TRBV6-1; CDR3: CASSGGTGGNTEAFF; DNA: TGTGCCAGCAGTGGCGGGACAGGGGGGAACACTGAAGCTTTCTTT
J: TRBJ1-1; D: .; size: .; V: TRBV6-6; CDR3: CASSSPRGTGWTEAFF; DNA: TGTGCCAGCAGTTCCCCTCGGGGAACGGGGTGGACTGAAGCTTTCTTT
J: TRBJ2-7; D: TRBD1; size: .; V: TRBV5-5; CDR3: CASSPGTAYEQYF; DNA: TGTGCCAGCAGTCCCGGGACAGCATACGAGCAGTACTTC
J: TRBJ2-5; D: .; size: .; V: TRBV6-5; CDR3: CASKRGETQYF; DNA: TGTGCCAGCAAACGGGGGGAGACCCAGTACTTC
J: TRBJ1-4; D: .; size: .; V: TRBV5-1; CDR3: CASSFGGADEKLFF; DNA: TGCGCCAGCAGCTTCGGGGGGGCGGACGAAAAACTGTTTTTT
J: TRBJ1-4; D: .; size: .; V: TRBV10-2; CDR3: CASSESTWQNGEKLFF; DNA: TGCGCCAGCAGTGAGTCGACATGGCAGAATGGTGAAAAACTGTTTTTT
J: TRBJ1-2; D: .; size: .; V: TRBV19; CDR3: CASKDRTFPNYGYTF; DNA: TGTGCCAGTAAGGACAGAACTTTTCCTAACTATGGCTACACCTTC
J: TRBJ1-6; D: .; size: .; V: TRBV2; CDR3: CASSEGYEMAPLHF; DNA: TGTGCCAGCAGTGAAGGGTATGAGATGGCACCCCTCCACTTT
J: TRBJ1-6; D: .; size: .; V: TRBV27; CDR3: CASSLRQSSYNSPLHF; DNA: TGTGCCAGCAGTTTAAGACAGAGCTCCTATAATTCACCCCTCCACTTT
J: TRBJ1-1; D: .; size: .; V: TRBV2; CDR3: CASSGGRGRNTEAFF; DNA: TGTGCCAGCAGTGGGGGCAGGGGCCGGAACACTGAAGCTTTCTTT
J: TRBJ2-3; D: .; size: once; V: TRBV15; CDR3: CATSPRIPSADTQYF; DNA: TGTGCCACCAGCCCGCGAATACCCTCGGCAGATACGCAGTATTTT
J: TRBJ2-7; D: .; size: once; V: TRBV10-3; CDR3: CAISETRGPGAYEQYF; DNA: TGTGCCATCAGTGAAACCCGGGGTCCGGGAGCCTACGAGCAGTACTTC
J: TRBJ1-6; D: TRBD1; size: .; V: TRBV6-5; CDR3: CASKFDRAGSPLHF; DNA: TGTGCCAGCAAATTTGACAGGGCCGGTTCACCCCTCCACTTT
J: TRBJ1-4; D: .; size: .; V: TRBV9; CDR3: CASSAKHATNEKLFF; DNA: TGTGCCAGCAGCGCTAAGCATGCAACTAATGAAAAACTGTTTTTT
J: TRBJ1-2; D: .; size: .; V: TRBV28; CDR3: CASTGSSYGYTF; DNA: TGTGCCAGCACAGGCTCCTCCTATGGCTACACCTTC
J: TRBJ1-2; D: .; size: few; V: TRBV6-5; CDR3: CASGWADGYTF; DNA: TGTGCCAGCGGTTGGGCTGATGGCTACACCTTC
J: TRBJ1-2; D: .; size: .; V: TRBV18; CDR3: CASSPTVEWGYTF; DNA: TGTGCCAGCTCCCCAACAGTTGAGTGGGGCTACACCTTC
J: TRBJ2-1; D: TRBD2; size: .; V: TRBV5-1; CDR3: CASSLSGGVYNEQFF; DNA: TGCGCCAGCAGCCTTAGCGGGGGGGTGTACAATGAGCAGTTCTTC
J: TRBJ1-2; D: .; size: few; V: TRBV5-3; CDR3: CAIYGDGYTF; DNA: TGTGCCATTTACGGGGATGGCTACACCTTC
J: TRBJ2-5; D: .; size: .; V: TRBV4-1; CDR3: CASSQDSRWQETQYF; DNA: TGCGCCAGCAGCCAAGACTCCCGGTGGCAAGAGACCCAGTACTTC
J: TRBJ2-1; D: TRBD2; size: few; V: TRBV7-9; CDR3: CASSPSGGGVGEQFF; DNA: TGTGCCAGCAGCCCATCTGGCGGGGGGGTTGGTGAGCAGTTCTTC
J: TRBJ1-2; D: TRBD1; size: .; V: TRBV6-5; CDR3: CASSYGRGDGYTF; DNA: TGTGCCAGCAGTTACGGCAGGGGGGACGGCTACACCTTC
J: TRBJ2-3; D: .; size: .; V: TRBV5-1; CDR3: CASSTSGVRTDTQYF; DNA: TGCGCCAGCAGCACCTCAGGGGTTCGCACAGATACGCAGTATTTT
J: TRBJ1-6; D: .; size: .; V: TRBV7-2; CDR3: CASSLTQTEGPLHF; DNA: TGTGCCAGCAGCCTGACGCAGACGGAGGGACCCCTCCACTTT
J: TRBJ2-3; D: TRBD2; size: .; V: TRBV4-2; CDR3: CASSEPLAGGQDTQYF; DNA: TGTGCCAGCAGCGAACCCCTAGCGGGGGGGCAAGATACGCAGTATTTT
J: TRBJ2-2; D: .; size: .; V: TRBV5-6; CDR3: CASSLGGSATGELFF; DNA: TGTGCCAGCAGCTTGGGAGGGTCAGCCACCGGGGAGCTGTTTTTT
J: TRBJ2-5; D: .; size: .; V: TRBV27; CDR3: CASSLSGTRYQETQYF; DNA: TGTGCCAGCAGTTTATCGGGGACAAGGTACCAAGAGACCCAGTACTTC
J: TRBJ2-1; D: TRBD2; size: .; V: TRBV7-8; CDR3: CASSLRLAGAYNEQFF; DNA: TGTGCCAGCAGCCTCCGACTAGCGGGGGCCTACAATGAGCAGTTCTTC
J: TRBJ1-2; D: TRBD1; size: .; V: TRBV9; CDR3: CASSVQGQGSYGYTF; DNA: TGTGCCAGCAGCGTACAGGGACAGGGGAGCTATGGCTACACCTTC
J: TRBJ2-7; D: .; size: .; V: TRBV7-9; CDR3: CASSEGALYEQYF; DNA: TGTGCCAGCAGCGAGGGTGCCCTTTACGAGCAGTACTTC